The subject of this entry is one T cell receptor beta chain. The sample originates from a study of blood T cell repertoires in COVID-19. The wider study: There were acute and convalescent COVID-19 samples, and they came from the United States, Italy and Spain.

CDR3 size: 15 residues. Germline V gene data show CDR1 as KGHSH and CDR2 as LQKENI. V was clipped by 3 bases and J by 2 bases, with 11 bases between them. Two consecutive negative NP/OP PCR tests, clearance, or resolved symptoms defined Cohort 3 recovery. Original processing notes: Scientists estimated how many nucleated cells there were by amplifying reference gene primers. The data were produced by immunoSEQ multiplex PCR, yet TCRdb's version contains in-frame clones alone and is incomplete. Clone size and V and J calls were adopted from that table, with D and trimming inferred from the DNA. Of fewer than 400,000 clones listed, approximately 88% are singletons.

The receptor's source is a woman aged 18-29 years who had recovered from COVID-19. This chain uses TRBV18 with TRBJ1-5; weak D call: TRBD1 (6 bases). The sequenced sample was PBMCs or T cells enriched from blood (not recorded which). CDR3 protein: CASSPRSGGNQPQHF. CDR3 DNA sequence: TGTGCCAGCTCACCCCGATCAGGGGGCAATCAGCCCCAGCATTTT.